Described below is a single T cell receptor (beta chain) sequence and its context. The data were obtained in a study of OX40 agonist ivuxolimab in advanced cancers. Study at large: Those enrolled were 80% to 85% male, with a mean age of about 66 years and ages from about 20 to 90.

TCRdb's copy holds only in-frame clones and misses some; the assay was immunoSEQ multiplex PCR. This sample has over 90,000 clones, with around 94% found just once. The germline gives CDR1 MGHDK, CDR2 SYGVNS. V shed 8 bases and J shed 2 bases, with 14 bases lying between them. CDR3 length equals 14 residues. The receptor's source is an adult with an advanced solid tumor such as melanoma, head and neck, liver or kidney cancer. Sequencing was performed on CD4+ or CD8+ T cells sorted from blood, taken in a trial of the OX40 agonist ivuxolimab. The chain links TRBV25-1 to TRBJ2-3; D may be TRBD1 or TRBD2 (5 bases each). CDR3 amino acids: CASGTGTATDTQYF. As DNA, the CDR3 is TGTGCCAGCGGGACCGGGACCGCCACAGATACGCAGTATTTT.